A single sample is the source of the 5 T cell receptor beta chains below, sequenced in a study of blood T cells in healthy people across ages. Together with a sample-barcoded 5' primer, a J-beta primer mix was included in a second PCR lasting about 7 to 12 cycles. TCRdb redid the calling of the 5' RACE reads with MiXCR, one entry per CDR3 protein. The sample lists a few hundred thousand distinct CDR3 sequences, 27% seen once, with less than 20% in the top ten. Specimen: blood. Source of these receptors: a woman in her sixties or seventies in good health.

This clonotype has only a few counts. V is TRBV28 and J is TRBJ2-7, with 8 nucleotides matching TRBD1. Per germline, CDR1 MDHEN and CDR2 SYDVKM. The V and J ends lost 5 bases and 7 bases, in that order; junction bases with no gene match: 4. This CDR3 has 12 amino acids. The chain's CDR3 is CASSLRGLEQYF. CDR3 coding DNA: TGTGCCAGCAGTCTCAGGGGGCTTGAGCAGTACTTC.

This clonotype was counted only a few times. The chain links TRBV7-2 to TRBJ2-3; D not resolved. Germline V gives CDR1 SGHTA, CDR2 FQGNSA. V gave up 2 bases and J gave up 4 bases, with 16 bases separating them. The CDR3 loop spans 16 amino acids. The CDR3 DNA sequence: TGTGCCAGCAGCTTACTGTCCAGAGGTCAGGCAGATACGCAGTATTTT. Encoded protein: CASSLLSRGQADTQYF.

The chain uses TRBV5-1 and TRBJ1-4; D is unclear. V was pared by 0 bases and J by 4 bases, with 10 bases between. Per germline, CDR1 SGHRS and CDR2 YFSETQ. This CDR3 is built from 15 residues. Here the CDR3 reads CASSLVGPDNEKLFF. In DNA form, the CDR3 reads TGCGCCAGCAGCTTGGTCGGGCCAGATAATGAAAAACTGTTTTTT.

The sample holds a few counts of this clonotype. The V gene is TRBV5-1, the J gene TRBJ2-5, with TRBD2 matching 10 bases. This CDR3 is built from 17 residues. Germline trimming cut 0 bases from V and 1 base from J; bases unmatched to any gene: 6. Germline assignment: CDR1 SGHRS and CDR2 YFSETQ. CDR3 region: CASSLGVSGGIQETQYF. The CDR3 DNA reads TGCGCCAGCAGCTTGGGCGTTAGCGGGGGGATCCAAGAGACCCAGTACTTC.

The chain recombines TRBV29-1 with TRBJ1-2; TRBD1 matches 8 bases. V lost 4 bases, J lost 7 bases, and 5 bases stayed unmatched. The CDR3 is 12 residues long. Germline lookup yields CDR1 SQVTM and CDR2 ANQGSEA. In DNA, the CDR3 is TGCAGCGTTGGGGACAGGTGGGGTGGCTACACCTTC. Its translation: CSVGDRWGGYTF.